A single sample gave rise to the 9 T cell receptor beta chains below, sequenced in a study of T-cell memory formation after mild COVID-19. MiXCR, run by TCRdb on the 5' RACE reads, gives a single entry per CDR3 protein. The sample has hundreds of thousands of distinct CDR3 sequences, around 28% seen once. The specimen was PBMCs or a T cell subset sorted from them (not recorded which). The receptor set was obtained from an adult woman who had mild COVID-19 (a few samples of this study predate the infection). Cell type and time point are not known.

V is TRBV12-3 or TRBV12-4 and J is TRBJ2-1, with D uncertain. Trimming pared 0 bases from V and 6 bases from J, leaving 9 bases between. The CDR3 has 14 amino acids. This CDR3 reads CASSLAATFNEQFF. CDR3 bases: TGTGCCAGCAGTTTAGCGGCTACCTTCAATGAGCAGTTCTTC.

V is TRBV9 and J is TRBJ1-2, with unresolved D. This CDR3 contains 13 residues. Trimming stripped 4 bases from V and 4 bases from J, with 11 bases between. Germline CDR1 is SGDLS and CDR2 is YYNGEE. CDR3 residues: CASSPEGFYGYTF. CDR3 in DNA: TGTGCCAGCAGCCCAGAGGGTTTCTATGGCTACACCTTC.

This clonotype has only a few counts. The chain is built from TRBV5-5 and TRBJ2-2; 9 bases align to TRBD1. Trimming took 0 bases from V and 3 from J; bases not matched to a gene: 6. The CDR3 sequence is 17 residues long. CDR1 and CDR2 from the germline V gene are SGHKS and YYEKEE (reference sequence). CDR3 in amino acids: CASSLGVTGGHTGELFF. The CDR3 DNA is TGTGCCAGCAGCTTGGGCGTAACAGGGGGCCACACCGGGGAGCTGTTTTTT.

This clonotype has more than one count but fewer than ten. The chain couples TRBV7-9 to TRBJ2-1; the D gene is possibly TRBD1 (6 bases). Germline loops: CDR1 SEHNR, CDR2 FQNEAQ (reference sequence). The germline V and J ends were trimmed by 1 base and 5 bases, with 9 bases remaining between them. The CDR3 length is 14 residues. The CDR3 reads CASSLDRVNNEQFF. Written as DNA, the CDR3 is TGTGCCAGCAGCTTAGACAGGGTGAACAATGAGCAGTTCTTC.

This clonotype was picked up a small number of times. DNA for the CDR3: TGTGCCAGCAGTCCAAAATACGAGCAGTACTTC. This codes for CASSPKYEQYF. V and J are TRBV12-3 or TRBV12-4 and TRBJ2-7; D not certain. Trimming took 5 bases from V and 4 from J, leaving 6 bases between them. This CDR3 region has 11 residues.

This clonotype was observed a handful of times. The chain joins TRBV5-1 to TRBJ2-3; 9 bases line up with TRBD2. Germline V gives CDR1 SGHRS, CDR2 YFSETQ. V shed 5 bases, J shed 5 bases, and the junction held 3 bases outside the gene matches. CDR3 length: 13 amino acids. CDR3 in DNA: TGCGCCAGCAGGCGGGGGGGCGAAGATACGCAGTATTTT. It encodes CASRRGGEDTQYF.

This clonotype showed up just a few times. The chain is built from TRBV9 and TRBJ2-1; 7 bases agree with TRBD2. Germline-derived CDR1 and CDR2 are SGDLS and YYNGEE. CDR3 size: 15 residues. The ends lost 0 bases at V and 3 bases at J; junction bases unmatched: 3. CDR3 residues: CASSVGGEGYNEQFF. For the CDR3, the DNA is TGTGCCAGCAGCGTAGGGGGGGAGGGCTACAATGAGCAGTTCTTC.

The rearrangement uses TRBV4-3 and TRBJ2-3; either TRBD1 or TRBD2 may supply D (5 bases each). Trimming took 0 bases from V and 3 from J, leaving 22 bases between them. The CDR3 totals 19 residues. Germline V gene data show CDR1 as LGHNA and CDR2 as YSLEER. The CDR3 nucleotides are TGCGCCAGCAGCCAAGATCCGCAGGGCCCTAGCTTAGGTACAGATACGCAGTATTTT. Its translation is CASSQDPQGPSLGTDTQYF.

The table lists this clonotype with a few counts. The gene calls are TRBV14 and TRBJ2-1; D uncertain. The CDR3 is 16 amino acids. From germline, CDR1 is SGHDN and CDR2 FVKESK. Trimming cost V 2 bases and J 4 bases, with 15 bases left between them. CDR3 DNA: TGTGCCAGCAGCCAATTTGCTATTTACGCATACAATGAGCAGTTCTTC. It translates to CASSQFAIYAYNEQFF. Combining the CDR3 with reference TRBV14 and TRBJ2-1 gives the whole variable domain EAGVTQFPSHSVIEKGQTVTLRCDPISGHDNLYWYRRVMGKEIKFLLHFVKESKQDESGMPNNRFLAERTGGTYSTLKVQPAELEDSGVYFCASSQFAIYAYNEQFFGPGTRLTVL.